This TCR beta chain was identified in a study of control samples from healthy donors and cancer patients (dated by TCRdb to about 2020). Comments on this clone: Which antigen it targets is not known. Base qualities were left out, and no much larger clone turns up one base away.

Library preparation was by the immunoSEQ multiplex PCR assay. TCRdb mirrors the immuneACCESS table, restricted to in-frame sequences. Some clones are absent from its copies; in checked studies, under half trace to an unresolved V gene, and the reason for the others is unknown. Across this sample there are 200,000 or so clones, with about nine tenths seen only once. 1.5% to 2% of the sample rests with the top ten. The source of this sequence is a man younger than 40 in good health. The sequenced sample consisted of blood.

CDR3 reads: CAWRGQGASQPQHF. DNA sequence: TGTGCCTGGAGGGGACAGGGGGCTAGTCAGCCCCAGCATTTT. The rearranged segments are TRBV30 and TRBJ1-5, and 12 junction bases match TRBD1. V and J are trimmed by 3 bases and 6 bases, and the gene matches miss 3 bases of the junction. In the germline V gene (reference sequence), CDR1 corresponds to GTSNPN and CDR2 to SVGIG. There are 14 amino acids in the CDR3, from cysteine to phenylalanine inclusive. Just the 42-base CDR3 DNA is kept, in frame starting at base 1.